Below are 30 T cell receptor beta chains sequenced from a single sample in a study of CD8+CD57+ T cells in acquired aplastic anemia. Only patients with CD8+CD57+ cell expansion on flow cytometry were chosen for sequencing. Genomic DNA served as template for TCR beta VDJ and CDR3 profiling. TCRdb fed the reads into MiXCR, producing one record per CDR3 protein. In the table there are about 180,000 distinct CDR3 sequences, less than 65% of which are singletons. The sample consisted of sorted CD4+, CD8+, or CD8+CD57+ T cells (not recorded which) from PBMCs. The receptors were sampled from a human donor with aplastic anemia.

The chain is built from TRBV15 and TRBJ2-1; 9 bases align to TRBD2. CDR3 length: 14 amino acids. V was clipped by 9 bases and J by 3 bases; unmatched bases: 6. CDR1 LNHNV and CDR2 YYDKDF come from the germline V gene (reference sequence). CDR3 nucleotide sequence: TGTGCCACAGGTAGCGGGAGAGGCTACAATGAGCAGTTCTTC. It is translated as CATGSGRGYNEQFF.

This rearrangement joins TRBV27 to TRBJ1-1, with D hard to call. Deletions cut 5 bases from V and 1 base from J, with 8 bases between. Looked up from germline, CDR1 is MNHEY and CDR2 is SMNVEV (reference sequence). The CDR3 length is 13 residues. CDR3 residues: CASSLFQNTEAFF. The CDR3 DNA follows: TGTGCCAGCAGTCTGTTTCAGAACACTGAAGCTTTCTTT.

This clonotype was found a few times. The chain carries TRBV7-9 and TRBJ1-1; no clear D. The CDR3 runs 13 residues. Trimming cost V 6 bases and J 1 base, with 9 bases left between them. CDR1 is SEHNR and CDR2 is FQNEAQ in the germline V gene (reference sequence). As DNA, the CDR3 is TGTGCCAGCAGGCTAACAGAGAACACTGAAGCTTTCTTT. Amino acid sequence: CASRLTENTEAFF.

On this clonotype: Being one base from a much bigger clone, this may be a read error. This sequence joins TRBV11-2 and TRBJ2-3; weak D call: TRBD2 (5 bases). Germline CDR1 and CDR2: SGHAT and FQNNGV. The CDR3 extends over 14 amino acids. This chain's CDR3 is CAISPESRGDTQYF. Written as DNA, the CDR3 is TGTGCCATCAGCCCCGAGTCCCGCGGGGATACGCAGTATTTT.

The chain employs TRBV2 and TRBJ1-5; D not resolved. Germline CDR1 is SNHLY and CDR2 is FYNNEI. The CDR3 contains 15 residues. The V gene lost 6 bases and the J gene lost 0 bases, with 12 bases spanning the gap. The chain's CDR3 is CASRRTEYSNQPQHF. The DNA of the CDR3 is TGTGCCAGCAGGAGGACGGAATATAGCAATCAGCCCCAGCATTTT.

This clonotype was detected many times. The CDR3, as DNA: TGTGCCAGCAGTTTAGGAGGCGGGAACACTGAAGCTTTCTTT. Encoded protein: CASSLGGGNTEAFF. This chain uses TRBV27 with TRBJ1-1; D is unresolved. V was shortened by 2 bases and J by 1 base, with 8 bases between the two germline ends. The CDR3 length is 14 residues. Germline assignment: CDR1 MNHEY and CDR2 SMNVEV (reference sequence).

The chain uses TRBV7-6 and TRBJ1-4; the D is unclear. CDR1 and CDR2 (germline): SGHVS, FNYEAQ. V lost 1 base and J 7 bases, leaving 13 bases between the germline ends. CDR3 size: 15 residues. CDR3 nucleotides: TGTGCCAGCAGCTTAGAGGTGGGAATCGGTGAAAAACTGTTTTTT. Encoded protein: CASSLEVGIGEKLFF.

The chain links TRBV7-2 to TRBJ2-7; D is unclear. The ends were cut back, 5 bases at V and 3 bases at J, with 8 bases in the middle. The CDR3 spans 12 residues. The germline V gene has CDR1 SGHTA and CDR2 FQGNSA. The CDR3 nucleotides are TGTGCCAGCAGCCCTCCCGACTACGAGCAGTACTTC. Its translation: CASSPPDYEQYF.

The rearrangement links TRBV10-1 to TRBJ2-7; TRBD1 agrees at 9 bases. The CDR3 loop spans 14 amino acids. The germline gives CDR1 WNHNN, CDR2 SYGVQD (reference sequence). The V segment lost 4 bases and the J segment 5 bases; nucleotides outside the gene matches: 6. In DNA, the CDR3 is TGCGCCAGCAGTGCCGGGACAGGGTACAACGAGCAGTACTTC. This gives the protein CASSAGTGYNEQYF.

The chain joins TRBV7-4 to TRBJ1-2; no clear D. V was shortened by 4 bases and J by 4 bases, with 7 bases between the two germline ends. Germline assignment: CDR1 SGHVT and CDR2 SQSDAQ. The CDR3 is made up of 12 amino acids. The CDR3 DNA sequence: TGTGCCAGCAGCTCTGGCCTCTATGGCTACACCTTC. It is translated as CASSSGLYGYTF.

The chain couples TRBV19 to TRBJ1-2; D gene unclear. The CDR3 has 10 residues. The germline V gene encodes CDR1 LNHDA and CDR2 SQIVND (reference sequence). The V gene lost 10 bases and the J gene lost 6 bases, with 9 bases spanning the gap. The CDR3 bases are TGTGCCACTCGGGAGGATGGCTACACCTTC. It encodes CATREDGYTF.

This clonotype was observed many times. This sequence joins TRBV7-2 and TRBJ2-2, with D perhaps matching TRBD1 (7 bases). This CDR3 comprises 14 residues. Germline lookup yields CDR1 SGHTA and CDR2 FQGNSA. Trimming cost V 9 bases and J 2 bases, with 13 bases left between them. The CDR3 DNA is TGTGCCAGGGAGGGGACAGCTAACACCGGGGAGCTGTTTTTT. It specifies CAREGTANTGELFF.

The chain has TRBV7-2 and TRBJ2-7; D possibly corresponds to TRBD2 (6 bases). The germline V and J ends were trimmed by 5 bases and 3 bases, with 17 bases remaining between them. Germline V CDR1 and CDR2: SGHTA, FQGNSA. The CDR3 length is 15 residues. CDR3 in amino acids: CASSLTGGVGYEQYF. CDR3 DNA: TGTGCCAGCAGCCTCACCGGAGGGGTGGGCTACGAGCAGTACTTC.

This clonotype was seen a few times. V usage is TRBV18 and J usage is TRBJ1-2; no clear D gene. CDR3 length equals 15 residues. From germline, CDR1 is KGHSH and CDR2 LQKENI. Trimming cost V 0 bases and J 4 bases, with 12 bases left between them. CDR3 DNA sequence: TGTGCCAGCTCACCACCCGAGAGAGGCACCTATGGCTACACCTTC. Encoded protein: CASSPPERGTYGYTF.

V gene TRBV24-1 combines with J gene TRBJ1-2, with 8 bases identical to TRBD1. The CDR3 is 14 residues long. Germline values: CDR1 KGHDR, CDR2 SFDVKD. V was pared by 3 bases and J by 8 bases, with 7 bases of the junction left unmatched. Here the CDR3 DNA reads TGTGCCACCAGTGATACCGGGACAGGACACGGCTACACCTTC. Translated, it gives CATSDTGTGHGYTF.

Ten or more counts support this clonotype. J is TRBJ2-3 and V is TRBV19, with D uncertain. The CDR3 contains 13 residues. The germline V gene encodes CDR1 LNHDA and CDR2 SQIVND (reference sequence). V lost 6 bases and J 2 bases, leaving 9 bases between the germline ends. CDR3 coding DNA: TGTGCCAGTAGCCCACTCCTCACAGATACGCAGTATTTT. Its translation: CASSPLLTDTQYF.

This clonotype was seen many times. This chain joins TRBV2 and TRBJ2-5, with D perhaps being TRBD1 or TRBD2 (5 bases each). Germline-derived CDR1 and CDR2 are SNHLY and FYNNEI. Between the trimmed V and J ends, which lost 4 bases and 4 bases, there was a span of 19 bases. The length of the CDR3 is 16 residues. The DNA for the CDR3 is TGTGCCAGCAGTGTCTCCGTTGGGGACGTCCGAGAGACCCAGTACTTC. Translated: CASSVSVGDVRETQYF.

The chain joins TRBV5-1 to TRBJ1-2; D uncertain. V dropped 1 base and J dropped 7 bases, with 11 bases sitting between them. CDR3 size: 13 residues. Germline loops: CDR1 SGHRS, CDR2 YFSETQ. Here the CDR3 reads CASSLSADSGYTF. In nucleotides, the CDR3 is TGCGCCAGCAGCTTGTCGGCAGACTCTGGCTACACCTTC.

The genes are TRBV6-1 and TRBJ2-2; the D is unclear. Trimming took 1 base from V and 3 from J, leaving 9 bases between them. Germline CDR1 is MNHNS and CDR2 is SASEGT. The CDR3 extends over 15 amino acids. This CDR3 is CASSEVQDHTGELFF. CDR3 sequence (DNA): TGTGCCAGCAGTGAAGTCCAGGACCACACCGGGGAGCTGTTTTTT.

The chain combines TRBV19 with TRBJ2-7; 11 bases align to TRBD2. Germline assignment: CDR1 LNHDA and CDR2 SQIVND (reference sequence). Trimming removed 4 bases from V and 6 bases from J; junction bases left unmatched: 11. The CDR3 contains 16 residues. The CDR3 reads CASSTKRLAGKREQYF. The CDR3 nucleotides are TGTGCCAGTAGTACGAAGAGACTAGCGGGGAAGCGCGAGCAGTACTTC.

This clonotype was found many times. The J gene is TRBJ2-7, the V gene TRBV12-3 or TRBV12-4; D is uncertain. V was pared by 6 bases and J by 0 bases, with 6 bases between. This CDR3 is 12 amino acids long. CDR3 nucleotides: TGTGCCAGCAGCGTGAACTCCTACGAGCAGTACTTC. Protein product: CASSVNSYEQYF.

This clonotype occurred many times. This chain joins TRBV5-6 and TRBJ2-7; D unresolved. This CDR3 contains 12 residues. V lost 1 base and J 4 bases, leaving 6 bases between the germline ends. The V gene's germline CDR1 is SGHDT and CDR2 YYEEEE. CDR3 in amino acids: CASSLTYYEQYF. The CDR3, as DNA: TGTGCCAGCAGCTTGACTTATTACGAGCAGTACTTC.

This clonotype was recorded only once. This chain uses TRBV20-1 with TRBJ1-4; 8 nucleotides match TRBD1. The CDR3 runs to 17 residues. After removal of 2 bases from V and 8 bases from J, the junction contained 16 bases not matched to a gene. Germline V lookup: CDR1 DFQATT, CDR2 SNEGSKA (reference sequence). CDR3 loop: CSARPGQGRGSREKLFF. CDR3 nucleotides: TGCAGTGCTAGACCTGGACAGGGTAGGGGGTCTAGGGAAAAACTGTTTTTT.

This clonotype was observed a handful of times. This chain joins TRBV2 and TRBJ2-6, with D uncertain. Germline V gene sequence: CDR1 SNHLY, CDR2 FYNNEI. Trimming cost V 3 bases and J 12 bases, with 3 bases left between them. The CDR3 is 10 residues long. CDR3 coding DNA: TGTGCCAGCAGTGAGTCCGTCCTGACTTTC. This sequence encodes CASSESVLTF.

The V call is TRBV20-1, the J call TRBJ1-5; D might be TRBD1 (6 bases). The V end lost 4 bases, the J end lost 5 bases, and 12 bases lay between the germline ends. Germline-derived CDR1 and CDR2 are DFQATT and SNEGSKA (reference sequence). This CDR3 is built from 13 residues. CDR3 coding DNA: TGCAGTGCTACCAGGACAGCTCATCAGCCCCAGCATTTT. Protein sequence: CSATRTAHQPQHF.

The rearrangement links TRBV6-5 to TRBJ1-1; no clear D. Trimming shortened V by 4 bases and J by 0 bases, and 12 bases separated the two germline ends. CDR3 length equals 15 residues. Germline V CDR1 and CDR2: MNHEY, SVGAGI. The CDR3 sequence is CASSSQRTMNTEAFF. Here the CDR3 DNA reads TGTGCCAGCAGTTCCCAGAGAACGATGAACACTGAAGCTTTCTTT.

This clonotype has ten or more counts. The chain couples TRBV29-1 to TRBJ1-1; no definite D call. The V gene lost 6 bases and the J gene lost 8 bases, with 16 bases spanning the gap. From germline, CDR1 is SQVTM and CDR2 ANQGSEA. The CDR3 is 12 amino acids. The CDR3 DNA follows: TGCAGCGTCCATGAATTCGGACGGGAAGCTTTCTTT. Translation: CSVHEFGREAFF.

In the case of this clonotype: Germline is not matched at one junction end, which may reflect a read error. V is TRBV7-9 and J is TRBJ2-3; D unclear. Per the germline V gene, CDR1 is SEHNR and CDR2 is FQNEAQ (reference sequence). This CDR3 has 12 amino acids. This chain's CDR3 is CASSSTTDTRYF. CDR3 nucleotide sequence: TGTGCCAGCAGCTCCACCACAGATACGCGGTATTTT.

This clonotype appeared a few times. The chain combines TRBV7-2 with TRBJ2-5; unclear D gene. The CDR3 is 11 amino acids. Trimming cost V 3 bases and J 2 bases, with 1 base left between them. Germline CDR1 and CDR2: SGHTA and FQGNSA. This chain's CDR3 is CASSFQETQYF. DNA of the CDR3: TGTGCCAGCAGCTTTCAAGAGACCCAGTACTTC.

This clonotype was seen only a few times. A single base separates this from a much larger clone, so it may be a read error. The chain has TRBV9 and TRBJ1-3; TRBD1 aligns across 9 bases. CDR1 and CDR2 (germline): SGDLS, YYNGEE. This CDR3 is 17 amino acids long. CDR3 residues: CASSVVWGQGPGITIYF. CDR3 DNA: TGTGCCAGCAGCGTAGTATGGGGACAGGGACCTGGAATCACCATATATTTT.